The present T cell receptor (beta chain) was sequenced within a study of cytomegalovirus exposure and HLA in healthy donors. Study results and limitations: The study found most TCR sequences rare, yet found some public TCRs in many donors.

This cohort consisted of healthy bone marrow donors. About this clone itself: Its antigen remains unidentified.

PCR amplification relied on 60 Vbeta primers (plus 13 Jbeta primers). Assay: immunoSEQ multiplex PCR; the TCRdb copy retains only in-frame clones and omits some. Found here are 100,000 to 150,000 clones; the top ten clones hold under 3.5%. The sequenced sample was PBMCs. The TCR sequence derives from a man younger than 45 in good health and CMV-seronegative.

CDR3 region: CASSLRARAEAFF. DNA for the CDR3: TGTGCCAGCAGCTTACGGGCCAGGGCTGAAGCTTTCTTT. The V and J genes are TRBV7-2 and TRBJ1-1; D is perhaps TRBD1 (5 bases). This CDR3 has 13 residues. Germline V gene lookup returns CDR1 SGHTA and CDR2 FQGNSA. V lost 2 bases and J 6 bases, leaving 10 bases between the germline ends.